This TCR beta chain was identified during a study of T cells in Graves' hyperthyroidism and ophthalmopathy. The study, taken as a whole, reports: The model predicted ophthalmopathy a median roughly six months before onset. A 13 V-J model separated ophthalmopathy from stable hyperthyroidism.

This clonotype was counted at least ten times. Its antigen is still unknown. Amplified regions were TCR beta CDR3 sequences from RNA transcripts. A first-round RT-PCR of the TCR CDR3 used the HTBI primer set. TCRdb itself ran the multiplex PCR reads through MiXCR, one entry per CDR3 protein. Among over 650,000 distinct CDR3 sequences listed, about 45% were seen once. Those patients with uncontrolled infection, other autoimmune disease, pregnancy or lactation were excluded. Orbital computed tomography, thyroid ultrasound, serum thyroxine and TRAb, and clinical symptoms together informed the diagnoses. The germline gives CDR1 SQVTM, CDR2 ANQGSEA. V gave up 6 bases and J gave up 1 base, with 9 bases separating them. CDR3 size: 12 residues.

Source material: peripheral blood or thyroid tissue (not recorded which). The source of this sequence is an adult man with Graves' disease, either hyperthyroidism or ophthalmopathy (not recorded which). The chain employs TRBV29-1 and TRBJ1-2; perhaps TRBD1 as D (6 bases). For the CDR3, the DNA is TGCAGCGTGTCAGGGGTTAACTATGGCTACACCTTC. Encoded protein: CSVSGVNYGYTF.